Listed below are T cell receptor beta chains from one sample, sequenced in a study of T cell repertoires in cytomegalovirus infection. TCRdb re-called the reads through MiXCR, storing one row per CDR3 protein. The sample has hundreds of thousands of distinct CDR3 sequences, roughly 10% seen once. Sequenced material: PBMCs. These receptors were obtained from a human donor in good health (CMV status not recorded). Some clones in this sample may be carry-over from other donors' samples. The CDR3 runs from the conserved cysteine through the conserved F or W. The order of the fields is V gene, D gene, clone size, J gene, CDR3 length, CDR3 DNA, CDR3 protein. D genes are given only for firm matches. Not all rows give a size; the values are once, few, many and, for expanded clones, a class.

V gene: TRBV24-1; D gene: TRBD1; clone size: many; J gene: TRBJ2-3; CDR3 length: 14; CDR3 DNA: TGTGCCACCAGCTTGGGGCAGGGGGCAGATACGCAGTATTTT; CDR3 protein: CATSLGQGADTQYF
V gene: TRBV2; D gene: -; clone size: many; J gene: TRBJ2-7; CDR3 length: 16; CDR3 DNA: TGTGCCAGCAGTGAGGGGGGAATACGGAGCTCCTACGAGCAGTACTTC; CDR3 protein: CASSEGGIRSSYEQYF
V gene: TRBV27; D gene: TRBD1; clone size: many; J gene: TRBJ1-1; CDR3 length: 14; CDR3 DNA: TGTGCCAGCAGTCCCCGGACAGGGGACACTGAAGCTTTCTTT; CDR3 protein: CASSPRTGDTEAFF
V gene: TRBV20-1; D gene: -; clone size: few; J gene: TRBJ1-2; CDR3 length: 12; CDR3 DNA: TGCAGTGCTAGCGGTGGGGGGAGAAGATACACCTTC; CDR3 protein: CSASGGGRRYTF
V gene: TRBV28; D gene: TRBD2; clone size: many; J gene: TRBJ2-1; CDR3 length: 15; CDR3 DNA: TGTGCCAGTCGGGGGGACCTTGGGTCCTACAATGAGCAGTTCTTC; CDR3 protein: CASRGDLGSYNEQFF
V gene: TRBV18; D gene: -; clone size: -; J gene: TRBJ2-7; CDR3 length: 13; CDR3 DNA: TGTGCCAGCTCACCCGGGCCAACGCGGGAGCAGTACTTC; CDR3 protein: CASSPGPTREQYF
V gene: TRBV6-1; D gene: TRBD2; clone size: -; J gene: TRBJ2-1; CDR3 length: 15; CDR3 DNA: TGTGCCAGCTCCACTAGCGGGGGGATCTACAATGAGCAGTTCTTC; CDR3 protein: CASSTSGGIYNEQFF
V gene: TRBV28; D gene: -; clone size: few; J gene: TRBJ2-7; CDR3 length: 11; CDR3 DNA: TGTGCCAGCAGTTTTGGGCTCGAGCAGTACTTC; CDR3 protein: CASSFGLEQYF
V gene: TRBV20-1; D gene: -; clone size: -; J gene: TRBJ1-1; CDR3 length: 14; CDR3 DNA: TGCAGTGCTAGAGATCCGGGGAACTGGCGGGACGCTTTCTTT; CDR3 protein: CSARDPGNWRDAFF
V gene: TRBV2; D gene: -; clone size: -; J gene: TRBJ1-5; CDR3 length: 15; CDR3 DNA: TGTGCCAGCAGTGAAGTCGGCGGGAACAATCAGCCCCAGCATTTT; CDR3 protein: CASSEVGGNNQPQHF
V gene: TRBV6-6; D gene: TRBD2; clone size: many; J gene: TRBJ2-3; CDR3 length: 15; CDR3 DNA: TGTGCCAGCAGTTACCTAGCGGGGGTGGTAGATACGCAGTATTTT; CDR3 protein: CASSYLAGVVDTQYF
V gene: TRBV24-1; D gene: -; clone size: many; J gene: TRBJ1-3; CDR3 length: 16; CDR3 DNA: TGTGCCACCAGTGATTTGAGAAAACGCTCTGGAAACACCATATATTTT; CDR3 protein: CATSDLRKRSGNTIYF
V gene: TRBV10-3; D gene: -; clone size: -; J gene: TRBJ2-1; CDR3 length: 15; CDR3 DNA: TGTGCCATCAGTGTAGCGGCAGGGCCCATCAATGAGCAGTTCTTC; CDR3 protein: CAISVAAGPINEQFF
V gene: TRBV29-1; D gene: -; clone size: -; J gene: TRBJ2-5; CDR3 length: 15; CDR3 DNA: TGCAGCGTCCACCTGACAGACCACCCGGTGAAGACCCAGTACTTC; CDR3 protein: CSVHLTDHPVKTQYF
V gene: TRBV2; D gene: TRBD2; clone size: -; J gene: TRBJ2-3; CDR3 length: 15; CDR3 DNA: TGTGCCAGCAGTGAAAAGCGGGGGGTCACAAATACGCAGTATTTT; CDR3 protein: CASSEKRGVTNTQYF
V gene: TRBV28; D gene: -; clone size: few; J gene: TRBJ1-3; CDR3 length: 13; CDR3 DNA: TGTGCCAGCAGTTTTCAGGCTGGAAACACCATATATTTT; CDR3 protein: CASSFQAGNTIYF
V gene: TRBV3-1; D gene: TRBD2; clone size: many; J gene: TRBJ2-3; CDR3 length: 16; CDR3 DNA: TGTGCCAGCAGCCCCCATTGGCGGGGGAGCACAGATACGCAGTATTTT; CDR3 protein: CASSPHWRGSTDTQYF
V gene: TRBV19; D gene: TRBD1; clone size: -; J gene: TRBJ1-2; CDR3 length: 15; CDR3 DNA: TGTGCCAGTAGTCTCACGGGACAGGATCTCTATGGCTACACCTTC; CDR3 protein: CASSLTGQDLYGYTF
V gene: TRBV27; D gene: -; clone size: many; J gene: TRBJ2-2; CDR3 length: 13; CDR3 DNA: TGTGCCAGCAGCTTATTTGGAACCGGGGAGCTGTTTTTT; CDR3 protein: CASSLFGTGELFF
V gene: TRBV29-1; D gene: -; clone size: few; J gene: TRBJ2-1; CDR3 length: 14; CDR3 DNA: TGCAGCGTTGTCGGGAGCGGATCCTACAATGAGCAGTTCTTC; CDR3 protein: CSVVGSGSYNEQFF
V gene: TRBV6-5; D gene: -; clone size: few; J gene: TRBJ2-3; CDR3 length: 14; CDR3 DNA: TGTGCCAGCAACCAGGATTTTGATTCAGATACGCAGTATTTT; CDR3 protein: CASNQDFDSDTQYF
V gene: TRBV7-6; D gene: TRBD1; clone size: many; J gene: TRBJ1-1; CDR3 length: 12; CDR3 DNA: TGTGCCAGTCAGACAGGGTTTGGTGAAGCTTTCTTT; CDR3 protein: CASQTGFGEAFF
V gene: TRBV28; D gene: TRBD2; clone size: many; J gene: TRBJ2-3; CDR3 length: 15; CDR3 DNA: TGTGCCAGCAGTTTGTGGACTAGCGGGAGCAATACGCAGTATTTT; CDR3 protein: CASSLWTSGSNTQYF
V gene: TRBV7-9; D gene: -; clone size: many; J gene: TRBJ2-1; CDR3 length: 19; CDR3 DNA: TGTGCCAGCAGCGGAAAATTTGGGAGGACCCAATCCTCCTACAATGAGCAGTTCTTC; CDR3 protein: CASSGKFGRTQSSYNEQFF
V gene: TRBV7-2; D gene: TRBD2; clone size: few; J gene: TRBJ2-5; CDR3 length: 16; CDR3 DNA: TGTGCCAGCAGCTCGGGGAGACTAGCGGGAGTAGAGACCCAGTACTTC; CDR3 protein: CASSSGRLAGVETQYF
V gene: TRBV12-3/TRBV12-4; D gene: -; clone size: many; J gene: TRBJ1-2; CDR3 length: 13; CDR3 DNA: TGTGCCAGCAGTTTAGGACATCTCTATGGCTACACCTTC; CDR3 protein: CASSLGHLYGYTF
V gene: TRBV28; D gene: -; clone size: many; J gene: TRBJ2-4; CDR3 length: 16; CDR3 DNA: TGTGCCAGCAGTACAGGGACCGTCCTAGCCAAAAACATTCAGTACTTC; CDR3 protein: CASSTGTVLAKNIQYF
V gene: TRBV5-4; D gene: -; clone size: many; J gene: TRBJ1-1; CDR3 length: 14; CDR3 DNA: TGTGCCAGCAGCCCCCCTAGGGGGGAAGCTGAAGCTTTCTTT; CDR3 protein: CASSPPRGEAEAFF
V gene: TRBV5-1; D gene: -; clone size: few; J gene: TRBJ2-1; CDR3 length: 15; CDR3 DNA: TGCGCCAGCAGCTTGGGGGGGCCCCGGGGCAATGAGCAGTTCTTC; CDR3 protein: CASSLGGPRGNEQFF
V gene: TRBV20-1; D gene: -; clone size: -; J gene: TRBJ1-2; CDR3 length: 17; CDR3 DNA: TGCAGTGCCGAGCGGGGAGACCAGGGTTTACGAGGACGGGGCTACACCTTC; CDR3 protein: CSAERGDQGLRGRGYTF
V gene: TRBV3-1; D gene: TRBD1; clone size: few; J gene: TRBJ1-2; CDR3 length: 15; CDR3 DNA: TGTGCCAGCAGCTTCTGGACAGGGGGGATTTATGGCTACACCTTC; CDR3 protein: CASSFWTGGIYGYTF
V gene: TRBV20-1; D gene: -; clone size: few; J gene: TRBJ2-7; CDR3 length: 13; CDR3 DNA: TGCAGTGCTTCGGGGGTTTCCTCCTACGAGCAGTACTTC; CDR3 protein: CSASGVSSYEQYF
V gene: TRBV5-1; D gene: TRBD2; clone size: few; J gene: TRBJ2-3; CDR3 length: 15; CDR3 DNA: TGCGCCAGCAGCCCCAACCCTAGCGGCGCAGATACGCAGTATTTT; CDR3 protein: CASSPNPSGADTQYF
V gene: TRBV6-1; D gene: -; clone size: -; J gene: TRBJ2-7; CDR3 length: 12; CDR3 DNA: TGTGCCAGCAGTGAAGGGAACTACGAGCAGTACTTC; CDR3 protein: CASSEGNYEQYF
V gene: TRBV7-7; D gene: -; clone size: few; J gene: TRBJ2-3; CDR3 length: 15; CDR3 DNA: TGTGCCAGCAGTCGAGCGGGACAACCCACAGATACGCAGTATTTT; CDR3 protein: CASSRAGQPTDTQYF
V gene: TRBV19; D gene: -; clone size: few; J gene: TRBJ1-4; CDR3 length: 16; CDR3 DNA: TGTGCCAGTAGGGACCGGCTGGGGGCGACTAATGAAAAACTGTTTTTT; CDR3 protein: CASRDRLGATNEKLFF
V gene: TRBV7-9; D gene: -; clone size: -; J gene: TRBJ2-7; CDR3 length: 13; CDR3 DNA: TGTGCCAGCAGCTTAGCGGTGGCAGGGTGGCAGTACTTC; CDR3 protein: CASSLAVAGWQYF
V gene: TRBV19; D gene: TRBD1; clone size: many; J gene: TRBJ2-1; CDR3 length: 15; CDR3 DNA: TGTGCCAGTAGTGACCGGACAGGGAAATACAATGAGCAGTTCTTC; CDR3 protein: CASSDRTGKYNEQFF
V gene: TRBV28; D gene: -; clone size: many; J gene: TRBJ1-3; CDR3 length: 15; CDR3 DNA: TGTGCCAGCAGTTTACCCCGGGTTCTCGGAAACACCATATATTTT; CDR3 protein: CASSLPRVLGNTIYF
V gene: TRBV7-9; D gene: -; clone size: many; J gene: TRBJ2-7; CDR3 length: 15; CDR3 DNA: TGTGCCAGCAGCTTAGGTTTTACACGCTCATACGAGCAGTACTTC; CDR3 protein: CASSLGFTRSYEQYF
V gene: TRBV6-1; D gene: -; clone size: many; J gene: TRBJ1-5; CDR3 length: 15; CDR3 DNA: TGTGCCAGCAGTGAACGGACCCTAGGAGGTCAGCCCCAGCATTTT; CDR3 protein: CASSERTLGGQPQHF
V gene: TRBV6-2/TRBV6-3; D gene: -; clone size: few; J gene: TRBJ1-1; CDR3 length: 14; CDR3 DNA: TGTGCCAGCAGTTCCAGGGTTAGGAACACTGAAGCTTTCTTT; CDR3 protein: CASSSRVRNTEAFF
V gene: TRBV14; D gene: -; clone size: many; J gene: TRBJ2-7; CDR3 length: 11; CDR3 DNA: TGTGCCAGCAGCCAGGGGAGGGAGCAGTACTTC; CDR3 protein: CASSQGREQYF
V gene: TRBV9; D gene: -; clone size: many; J gene: TRBJ1-1; CDR3 length: 14; CDR3 DNA: TGTGCCAGCAGCGACGGACAGATAGACACTGAAGCTTTCTTT; CDR3 protein: CASSDGQIDTEAFF